The subject of this entry is one T cell receptor (beta chain). Its antigen is not known. CDR1 and CDR2 from the germline V gene are MRHNA and SNTAGT. V was pared by 0 bases and J by 5 bases, with 3 bases of the junction left unmatched. The CDR3 has 16 residues. TCRdb reanalysed the RT-PCR reads using MiXCR and keeps one entry per CDR3 protein. The table records about 520,000 distinct CDR3 sequences, around 25% of them present only once. This entry comes from a study of response to subunit inactivated influenza vaccine. Study-wide points: The study's authors posited that every seasonal influenza vaccination enlists few new T cells.

Material: CD4+ T cells sorted from PBMCs, obtained 4 to 6 days after vaccination. The rearrangement joins TRBV6-4 to TRBJ2-2; 10 bases align to TRBD2. The receptor was isolated from a man over 45 who received an inactivated influenza vaccine. CDR3 in amino acids: CASSDSAGGKTGELFF. The CDR3 DNA sequence: TGTGCCAGCAGTGACTCAGCGGGAGGGAAGACCGGGGAGCTGTTTTTT.